Below, 25 T cell receptor beta chains from the same sample are listed, as sequenced in a study of identical twins. TCRdb recomputed calls from the 5' RACE reads with MiXCR, one row per CDR3 protein. The table shows about 340,000 distinct CDR3 sequences, with roughly an eighth occurring only once. These data were also reused for a study on yellow fever vaccine responses in identical twins.

Sequencing was done on a sample of CD8+ T cells sorted from blood. Receptors originate from a young woman in good health.

This clonotype was seen only a few times. This chain joins TRBV5-6 and TRBJ1-5; 7 bases agree with TRBD1. The CDR3 length is 15 residues. Germline values: CDR1 SGHDT, CDR2 YYEEEE. Unmatched junction bases numbered 4, after V lost 4 bases and J lost 0 bases. The CDR3 here is CASSKGTDSNQPQHF. CDR3 sequence (DNA): TGTGCCAGCAGCAAAGGGACAGATAGCAATCAGCCCCAGCATTTT.

V is TRBV2 and J is TRBJ1-2; no reliable D call. The V and J ends lost 2 bases and 6 bases respectively, with 19 bases between them. Germline CDR1 is SNHLY and CDR2 is FYNNEI. The CDR3 loop spans 16 amino acids. The CDR3 region has the DNA TGTGCCAGCAGTGAATCGGCGCCGGACCGCCGGCATGGCTACACCTTC. It is translated as CASSESAPDRRHGYTF.

In this sample, this clonotype turned up many times. The chain couples TRBV4-1 to TRBJ1-2, with 9 bases that match TRBD1. The CDR3 loop spans 16 amino acids. With V trimmed by 4 bases and J by 8 bases, 14 bases remained unmatched. Germline CDR1 and CDR2: MGHRA and YSYEKL. DNA of the CDR3: TGCGCCAGCAGCCCCTATTCGGGACAGGGCGTAAAGGGCTACACCTTC. Translated, it gives CASSPYSGQGVKGYTF.

This clonotype was recorded a few times. In DNA, the CDR3 is TGTGCCAGCAGTTTGGTAGCGCTCAAGGAGCAGTTCTTC. Translation: CASSLVALKEQFF. The chain carries TRBV12-3 or TRBV12-4 and TRBJ2-1, with a weak D call TRBD2 (5 bases). The CDR3 is made up of 13 amino acids. The V end lost 3 bases, the J end lost 10 bases, and 13 bases lay between the germline ends.

This rearrangement joins TRBV3-1 to TRBJ2-3; no definite D call. The CDR3 is 12 amino acids. Germline V gives CDR1 LGHDT, CDR2 YNNKEL (reference sequence). V shed 4 bases and J shed 6 bases, with 8 bases lying between them. In nucleotides, the CDR3 is TGTGCCAGCAGCCCCCTGGGGGATACGCAGTATTTT. Its protein is CASSPLGDTQYF.

CDR3 region: CASSQEDGYTF. The CDR3 DNA is TGCGCCAGCAGCCAAGAGGATGGCTACACCTTC. J is TRBJ1-2 and V is TRBV4-1; no clear D gene. Trimming took off 0 bases at V and 6 bases at J, with 2 bases between the two ends. This CDR3 is built from 11 residues. Germline lookup yields CDR1 MGHRA and CDR2 YSYEKL.

The chain employs TRBV3-1 and TRBJ1-1; weak D call: TRBD1 (6 bases). Germline V gene sequence: CDR1 LGHDT, CDR2 YNNKEL (reference sequence). The CDR3 covers 16 residues. V shed 0 bases and J shed 6 bases, with 17 bases lying between them. The CDR3 DNA reads TGTGCCAGCAGCCAAGACCCAGGGGCAAGGTACGCTGAAGCTTTCTTT. Its protein is CASSQDPGARYAEAFF.

This clonotype has at least ten counts. The chain uses TRBV7-6 and TRBJ2-1, with TRBD2 matching 11 bases. This CDR3 region has 17 residues. V was pared by 2 bases and J by 6 bases, with 9 bases of the junction left unmatched. Germline CDR1 and CDR2: SGHVS and FNYEAQ. CDR3 protein: CASSLLAGSGRANEQFF. In nucleotides, the CDR3 is TGTGCCAGCAGCTTATTAGCGGGTAGCGGGAGGGCCAATGAGCAGTTCTTC. The variable domain in full, with the rest retrieved from reference TRBV7-6 and TRBJ2-1, is GAGVSQSPRYKVTKRGQDVALRCDPISGHVSLYWYRQALGQGPEFLTYFNYEAQQDKSGLPNDRFSAERPEGSISTLTIQRTEQRDSAMYRCASSLLAGSGRANEQFFGPGTRLTVL.

The V gene is TRBV20-1, the J gene TRBJ2-7, with 8 positions matching TRBD2. CDR3 size: 14 residues. Per germline, CDR1 DFQATT and CDR2 SNEGSKA (reference sequence). J was trimmed by 6 bases and V by 3 bases; bases with no gene match: 10. Written as DNA, the CDR3 is TGCAGTGCTAGTGTAGTCGGGACTAGTACCGAGCAGTACTTC. Amino acid sequence: CSASVVGTSTEQYF.

This clonotype was observed at least ten times. The CDR3 DNA reads as TGCAGTGCTCCTCTCCCCGGGAGATCCTACAATGAGCAGTTCTTC. Translated: CSAPLPGRSYNEQFF. The chain has TRBV20-1 and TRBJ2-1, with a weak D call TRBD2 (6 bases). Germline V gene data show CDR1 as DFQATT and CDR2 as SNEGSKA (reference sequence). The CDR3 sequence is 15 residues long. Trimming cost V 5 bases and J 1 base, with 15 bases left between them.

About this clonotype itself: The germline gene is not matched at one end of the junction; a read error may be the cause. The chain has TRBV5-1 and TRBJ1-6, with D perhaps TRBD1 (5 bases). This CDR3 has 19 amino acids. In germline, CDR1 is SGHRS, CDR2 YFSETQ. CDR3 sequence reads: CASSIRGASGPEYSSPLHF. DNA of the CDR3: TGCGCCAGCAGCATTCGCGGGGCATCGGGGCCGGAATATAGTTCACCCCTCCACTTT.

The gene calls are TRBV12-5 and TRBJ2-7, with D maybe TRBD2 (6 bases). The CDR3 is 13 amino acids. Per the germline V gene, CDR1 is LGHNT and CDR2 is FRNRAP. V lost 3 bases and J 2 bases, leaving 8 bases between the germline ends. In nucleotides, the CDR3 is TGTGCTAGTGGTTTATGCGGGGCCTACGAGCAGTACGTC. The encoded protein is CASGLCGAYEQYV.

Many counts were recorded for this clonotype. The chain is built from TRBV12-3 or TRBV12-4 and TRBJ2-5, with D perhaps TRBD2 (7 bases). The ends were cut back, 1 base at V and 4 bases at J, with 13 bases in the middle. The CDR3 is 15 residues long. CDR3 in DNA: TGTGCCAGCAGTTTAGGGGGGGGGGCGATAGAGACCCAGTACTTC. Translation gives CASSLGGGAIETQYF.

The chain uses TRBV29-1 and TRBJ2-7; D tentatively fits TRBD1 or TRBD2 (5 bases each). The V gene lost 7 bases and the J gene lost 12 bases, with 19 bases spanning the gap. Germline V gene sequence: CDR1 SQVTM, CDR2 ANQGSEA. This CDR3 comprises 11 residues. CDR3 in DNA: TGCAGCGCCCGCTACGGGGCAGAAACGTACTTC. Translated, it gives CSARYGAETYF.

This clonotype has only a few counts. This chain connects TRBV7-6 to TRBJ2-1, with 10 bases lining up with TRBD2. The CDR3 contains 17 residues. Per germline, CDR1 SGHVS and CDR2 FNYEAQ. Trimming removed 1 base from V and 4 bases from J; junction bases left unmatched: 7. The CDR3 coding sequence is TGTGCCAGCAGCTTAGACTCTAGCGGGAGTGAATACAATGAGCAGTTCTTC. Translating gives CASSLDSSGSEYNEQFF.

The CDR3 loop is CASSQMTSGQSSTDTQYF. DNA of the CDR3: TGCGCCAGCAGCCAAATGACTAGCGGCCAGTCCTCGACAGATACGCAGTATTTT. V is TRBV4-1 and J is TRBJ2-3; 9 nucleotides match TRBD2. The CDR3 loop spans 18 amino acids. The germline V gene encodes CDR1 MGHRA and CDR2 YSYEKL. J was trimmed by 3 bases and V by 2 bases; bases with no gene match: 12.

V usage is TRBV3-1 and J usage is TRBJ2-5; 12 bases align to TRBD2. The germline V gene encodes CDR1 LGHDT and CDR2 YNNKEL (reference sequence). The CDR3 loop spans 17 amino acids. Unmatched junction bases numbered 10, after V lost 4 bases and J lost 4 bases. CDR3: CASSPHTSGGLAETQYF. CDR3 nucleotide sequence: TGTGCCAGCAGCCCCCACACTAGCGGGGGGTTGGCAGAGACCCAGTACTTC.

This clonotype was seen only a few times. V gene TRBV4-1 combines with J gene TRBJ1-1; no reliable D call. Germline V gives CDR1 MGHRA, CDR2 YSYEKL. V was shortened by 3 bases and J by 3 bases, with 14 bases between the two germline ends. The CDR3 spans 15 residues. Here the CDR3 reads CASSHSGVGDTEAFF. For the CDR3, the DNA is TGCGCCAGCAGCCACAGTGGGGTCGGGGACACTGAAGCTTTCTTT.

This clonotype was observed at least ten times. The chain carries TRBV7-9 and TRBJ2-6; D is undetermined. Trimming cost V 5 bases and J 0 bases, with 11 bases left between them. Germline CDR1 SEHNR, CDR2 FQNEAQ (reference sequence). The length of the CDR3 is 16 residues. CDR3 nucleotides: TGTGCCAGCAGCCACGCTCCCTTCTCTGGGGCCAACGTCCTGACTTTC. This encodes CASSHAPFSGANVLTF.

The CDR3 DNA follows: TGTGCCAGCAGTGAAACGGGACAGGGAGACAATGAGCAGTTCTTC. It encodes CASSETGQGDNEQFF. V gene TRBV6-1 combines with J gene TRBJ2-1, with TRBD1 matching 9 bases. The CDR3 has 15 residues. V lost 2 bases to trimming and J lost 5 bases; unmatched junction nucleotides: 4. Per the germline V gene, CDR1 is MNHNS and CDR2 is SASEGT.

In its sample, this clonotype was seen many times. V gene TRBV20-1 combines with J gene TRBJ1-5, with TRBD1 matching over 10 bases. V was pared by 2 bases and J by 7 bases, with 2 bases of the junction left unmatched. Per the germline V gene, CDR1 is DFQATT and CDR2 is SNEGSKA (reference sequence). This CDR3 is built from 13 residues. The CDR3 protein is CSARRDRGQPQHF. The CDR3 region has the DNA TGCAGTGCTAGAAGGGACAGGGGACAGCCCCAGCATTTT.

This clonotype was observed a handful of times. CDR3 coding DNA: TGTGCCAGCAGCTCTCGGTCCAGGACGGATGAGCAGTTCTTC. Protein: CASSSRSRTDEQFF. This chain links TRBV7-8 with TRBJ2-1; D remains unclear. The CDR3 is 14 residues long. The ends were cut back, 4 bases at V and 8 bases at J, with 15 bases in the middle. The V gene's germline CDR1 is SGHVS and CDR2 FQNEAQ.

This clonotype was detected many times. The CDR3 DNA reads TGTGCCAGCAGTTTTCTGGGGCCGAGGAACATTCAGTACTTC. It specifies CASSFLGPRNIQYF. The genes are TRBV12-3 or TRBV12-4 and TRBJ2-4, with D maybe TRBD1 (5 bases). Trimming removed 3 bases from V and 7 bases from J, with 13 bases in between. This CDR3 comprises 14 residues.

This clonotype was detected a few times. The chain has TRBV6-1 and TRBJ2-2; D unresolved. The CDR3 is 14 residues long. Between the trimmed V and J ends, which lost 7 bases and 6 bases, there was a span of 15 bases. Germline V gene data show CDR1 as MNHNS and CDR2 as SASEGT. The chain's CDR3 is CASTQAEVAGELFF. Here the CDR3 DNA reads TGTGCCAGCACCCAGGCCGAGGTGGCCGGGGAGCTGTTTTTT.

This clonotype was seen a few times. The chain combines TRBV27 with TRBJ2-3; no reliable D call. Trimming left V 5 bases short and J 4 bases short, with 10 bases between. The germline gives CDR1 MNHEY, CDR2 SMNVEV (reference sequence). This CDR3 is built from 13 residues. CDR3 nucleotides: TGTGCCAGCAGTCTCCAAGTTGCAGATACGCAGTATTTT. This encodes CASSLQVADTQYF.